This TCR beta chain was found in a study of T cells in Graves' hyperthyroidism and ophthalmopathy. Study-level results: Appearing also in blood were most of the thyroid clonotypes expanded above 0.001. The model predicted ophthalmopathy a median approximately seven months before onset.

Regarding this clonotype: Its antigen is unidentified.

Reasons for excluding patients were uncontrolled infection, other autoimmune disease, pregnancy or lactation. Using RNA transcripts as the source, TCR beta CDR3 regions were amplified. HTBI primers were used for first-round RT-PCR of the TCR CDR3. MiXCR, run by TCRdb on the multiplex PCR reads, gives a single entry per CDR3 protein. The data show hundreds of thousands of distinct CDR3 sequences, with nearly 45% seen just once and 6.5% to 9% held by the top ten. Specimen: peripheral blood or thyroid tissue (not recorded which). This receptor was taken from an adult man with Graves' disease, either hyperthyroidism or ophthalmopathy (not recorded which).

The CDR3 nucleotides are TGTGCCACCAGTCTCGGGACCTCACCCCTCCACTTT. Translated: CATSLGTSPLHF. The chain links TRBV15 to TRBJ1-6; possibly TRBD1 for D (5 bases). From germline, CDR1 is LNHNV and CDR2 YYDKDF (reference sequence). V was clipped by 6 bases and J by 10 bases, with 10 bases between them. The CDR3 covers 12 residues.